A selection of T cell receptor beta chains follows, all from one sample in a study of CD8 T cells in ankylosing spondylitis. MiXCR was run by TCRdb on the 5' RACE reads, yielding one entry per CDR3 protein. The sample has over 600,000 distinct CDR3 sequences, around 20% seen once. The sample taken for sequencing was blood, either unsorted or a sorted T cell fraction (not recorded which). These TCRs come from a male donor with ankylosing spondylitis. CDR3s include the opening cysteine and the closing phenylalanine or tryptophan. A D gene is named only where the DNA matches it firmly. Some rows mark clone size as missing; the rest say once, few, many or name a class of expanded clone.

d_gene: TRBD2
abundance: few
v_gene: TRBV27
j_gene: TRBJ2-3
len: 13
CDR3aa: CASSIGGADTQYF
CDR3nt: TGTGCCAGCAGCATCGGGGGGGCAGATACGCAGTATTTT

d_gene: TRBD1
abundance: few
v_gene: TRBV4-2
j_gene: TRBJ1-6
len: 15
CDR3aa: CASSQEQGQNSPLHF
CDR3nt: TGTGCCAGCAGCCAAGAACAGGGGCAGAATTCACCCCTCCACTTT

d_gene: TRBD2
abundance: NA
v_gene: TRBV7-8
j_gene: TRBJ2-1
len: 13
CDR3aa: CASSLEAGRGGFF
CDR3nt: TGTGCCAGCAGCTTAGAGGCGGGCCGGGGGGGGTTCTTC

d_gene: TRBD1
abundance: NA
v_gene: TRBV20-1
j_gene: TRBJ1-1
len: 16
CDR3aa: CSARARTGGTNTEAFF
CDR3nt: TGCAGTGCTAGAGCCAGGACAGGGGGCACAAATACTGAAGCTTTCTTT

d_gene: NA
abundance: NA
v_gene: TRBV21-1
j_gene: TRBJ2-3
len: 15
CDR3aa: CASSQIVHSTDTQYF
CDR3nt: TGTGCCAGCAGTCAAATTGTTCACAGCACAGATACGCAGTATTTT

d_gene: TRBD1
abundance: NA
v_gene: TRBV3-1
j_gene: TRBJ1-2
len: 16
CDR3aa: CASSQERTGTNYGYTF
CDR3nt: TGTGCCAGCAGCCAAGAACGGACAGGAACTAACTATGGCTACACCTTC

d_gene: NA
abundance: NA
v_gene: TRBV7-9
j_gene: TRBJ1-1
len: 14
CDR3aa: CASSLTALNTEAFF
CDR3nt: TGTGCCAGCAGCTTAACAGCTTTGAACACTGAAGCTTTCTTT

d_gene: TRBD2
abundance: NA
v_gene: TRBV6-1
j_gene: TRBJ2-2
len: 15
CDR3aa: CASSDSGRNTGELFF
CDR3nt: TGTGCCAGCAGTGATAGCGGGAGGAACACCGGGGAGCTGTTTTTT

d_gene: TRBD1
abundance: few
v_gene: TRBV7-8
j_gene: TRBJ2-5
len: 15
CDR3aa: CASSLGGQAQETQYF
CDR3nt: TGTGCCAGCAGCTTAGGGGGACAGGCACAAGAGACCCAGTACTTC

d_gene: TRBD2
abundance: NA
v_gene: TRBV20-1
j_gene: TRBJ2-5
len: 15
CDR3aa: CSARPLAGVWETQYF
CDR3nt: TGCAGTGCTAGACCCCTAGCGGGAGTGTGGGAGACCCAGTACTTC

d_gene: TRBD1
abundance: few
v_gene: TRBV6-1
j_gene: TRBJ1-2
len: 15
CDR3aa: CASSRPGQGNYGYTF
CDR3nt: TGTGCCAGCAGTCGGCCGGGACAGGGGAACTATGGCTACACCTTC

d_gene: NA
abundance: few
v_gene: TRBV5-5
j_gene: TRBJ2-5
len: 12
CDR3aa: CASSPKPETQYF
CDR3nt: TGTGCCAGCAGCCCAAAGCCAGAGACCCAGTACTTC

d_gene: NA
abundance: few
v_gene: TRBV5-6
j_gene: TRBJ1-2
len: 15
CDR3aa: CASRRRAGTNYGYTF
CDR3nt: TGTGCCAGCAGGAGGCGGGCGGGAACTAACTATGGCTACACCTTC

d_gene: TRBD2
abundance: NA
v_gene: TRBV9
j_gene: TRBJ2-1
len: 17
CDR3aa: CASSSRTSGGPYNEQFF
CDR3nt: TGTGCCAGCAGCTCCCGGACTAGCGGGGGGCCATACAATGAGCAGTTCTTC

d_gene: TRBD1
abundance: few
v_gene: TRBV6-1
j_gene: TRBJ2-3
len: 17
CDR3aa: CASSEETLGQGGDTQYF
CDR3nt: TGTGCCAGCAGTGAAGAGACCCTGGGACAGGGGGGAGATACGCAGTATTTT

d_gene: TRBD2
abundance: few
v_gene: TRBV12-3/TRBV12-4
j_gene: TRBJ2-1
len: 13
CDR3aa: CASRRTSNGEQFF
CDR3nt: TGTGCCAGCAGGCGGACTAGCAATGGTGAGCAGTTCTTC

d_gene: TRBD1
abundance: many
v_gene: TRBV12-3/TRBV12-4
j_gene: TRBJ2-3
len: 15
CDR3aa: CASSSGQGATDTQYF
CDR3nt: TGTGCCAGCAGTTCCGGACAGGGGGCAACAGATACGCAGTATTTT

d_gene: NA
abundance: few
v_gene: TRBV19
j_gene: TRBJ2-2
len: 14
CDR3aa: CASSMDGETGELFF
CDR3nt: TGTGCCAGTAGTATGGATGGGGAGACCGGGGAGCTGTTTTTT

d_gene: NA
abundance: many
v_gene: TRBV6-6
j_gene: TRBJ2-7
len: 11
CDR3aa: CASSEGREQYF
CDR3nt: TGTGCCAGCAGCGAGGGCCGCGAGCAGTACTTC

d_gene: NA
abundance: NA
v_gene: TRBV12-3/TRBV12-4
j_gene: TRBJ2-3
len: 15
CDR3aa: CASSPGGRAGDTQYF
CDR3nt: TGTGCCAGCAGTCCCGGCGGTAGGGCAGGCGATACGCAGTATTTT

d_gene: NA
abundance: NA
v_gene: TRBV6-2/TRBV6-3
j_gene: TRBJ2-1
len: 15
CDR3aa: CASSYIQGLINEQFF
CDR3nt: TGTGCCAGCAGTTACATACAGGGATTGATCAATGAGCAGTTCTTC

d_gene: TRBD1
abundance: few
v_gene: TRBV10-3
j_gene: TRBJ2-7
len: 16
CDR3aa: CAISDDEDRGRYEQYF
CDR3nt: TGTGCCATCAGTGATGACGAGGACAGGGGTAGGTACGAGCAGTACTTC

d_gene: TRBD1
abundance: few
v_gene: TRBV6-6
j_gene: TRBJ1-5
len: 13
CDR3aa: CASWGTGRQPQHF
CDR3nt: TGTGCCAGCTGGGGGACAGGGCGTCAGCCCCAGCATTTT

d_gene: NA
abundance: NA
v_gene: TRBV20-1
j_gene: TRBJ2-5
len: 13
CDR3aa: CSAGGRGRETQYF
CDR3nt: TGCAGTGCGGGGGGTCGGGGGCGAGAGACCCAGTACTTC

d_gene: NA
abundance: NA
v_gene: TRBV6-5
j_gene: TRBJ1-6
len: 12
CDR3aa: CASSTANSPLHF
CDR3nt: TGTGCCAGCAGTACAGCTAATTCACCCCTCCACTTT

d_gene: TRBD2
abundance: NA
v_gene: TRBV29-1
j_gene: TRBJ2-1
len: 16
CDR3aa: CSGTGRQRGNPSEQFF
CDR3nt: TGCAGCGGGACCGGCCGGCAGCGGGGAAACCCCAGTGAGCAGTTCTTC

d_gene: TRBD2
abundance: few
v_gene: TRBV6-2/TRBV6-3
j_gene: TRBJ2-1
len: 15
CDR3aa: CASNGLAGLYNEQFF
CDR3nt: TGTGCCAGCAATGGACTAGCGGGGCTTTACAATGAGCAGTTCTTC

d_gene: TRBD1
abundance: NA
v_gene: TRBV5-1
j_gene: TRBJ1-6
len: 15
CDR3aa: CASSLVGQGHSPLHF
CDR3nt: TGCGCCAGCAGCCTCGTAGGACAGGGCCATTCACCCCTCCACTTT

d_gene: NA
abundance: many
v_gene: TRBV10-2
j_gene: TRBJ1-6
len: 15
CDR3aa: CASSESKGWGSPLHF
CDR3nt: TGCGCCAGCAGTGAGTCGAAGGGGTGGGGTTCACCCCTCCACTTT

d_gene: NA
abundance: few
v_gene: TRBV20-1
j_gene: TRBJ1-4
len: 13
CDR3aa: CSARLSGNEKLFF
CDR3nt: TGCAGTGCTAGACTCAGTGGCAATGAAAAACTGTTTTTT

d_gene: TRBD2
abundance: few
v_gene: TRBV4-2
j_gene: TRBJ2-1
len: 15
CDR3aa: CASSPPGLAFNEQFF
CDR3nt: TGTGCCAGCAGCCCACCGGGACTAGCGTTCAATGAGCAGTTCTTC

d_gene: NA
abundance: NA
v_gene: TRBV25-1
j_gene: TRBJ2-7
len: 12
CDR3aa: CASSGRTYEQYF
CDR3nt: TGTGCCAGCAGCGGACGGACCTACGAGCAGTACTTC

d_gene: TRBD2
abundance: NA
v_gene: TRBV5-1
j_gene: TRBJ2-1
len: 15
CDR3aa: CASRRDASGRDEQFF
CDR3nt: TGCGCCAGCCGAAGGGACGCTAGCGGGAGAGATGAGCAGTTCTTC

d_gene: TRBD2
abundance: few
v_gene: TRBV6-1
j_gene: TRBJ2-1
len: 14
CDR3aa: CASSRTSGVNEQFF
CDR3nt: TGTGCCAGCAGTCGGACTAGCGGAGTCAATGAGCAGTTCTTC

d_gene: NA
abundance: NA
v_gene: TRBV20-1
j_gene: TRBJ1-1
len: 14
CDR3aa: CSAAPVRPEAEAFF
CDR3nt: TGCAGTGCCGCTCCCGTGAGGCCAGAGGCTGAAGCTTTCTTT

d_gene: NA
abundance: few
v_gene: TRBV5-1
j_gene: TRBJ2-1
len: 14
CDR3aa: CASSLTGPGDEQFF
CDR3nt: TGCGCCAGCAGCTTGACCGGGCCCGGAGATGAGCAGTTCTTC

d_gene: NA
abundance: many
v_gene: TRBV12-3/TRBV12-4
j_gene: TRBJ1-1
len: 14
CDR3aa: CASTTTGVNTEAFF
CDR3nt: TGTGCCAGCACGACAACCGGGGTGAACACTGAAGCTTTCTTT

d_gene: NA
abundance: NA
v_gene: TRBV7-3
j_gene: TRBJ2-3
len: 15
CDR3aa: CASSLTQGSTDTQYF
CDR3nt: TGTGCCAGCAGCTTAACTCAGGGGAGCACAGATACGCAGTATTTT

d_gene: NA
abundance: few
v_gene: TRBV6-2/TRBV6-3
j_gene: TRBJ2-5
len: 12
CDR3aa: CASYGYQETQYF
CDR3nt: TGTGCCAGCTATGGATACCAAGAGACCCAGTACTTC

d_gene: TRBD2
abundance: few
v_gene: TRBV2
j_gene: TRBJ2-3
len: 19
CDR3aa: CASSDPATSGGTSTDTQYF
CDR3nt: TGTGCCAGCAGTGACCCCGCGACTAGCGGGGGGACTAGCACAGATACGCAGTATTTT

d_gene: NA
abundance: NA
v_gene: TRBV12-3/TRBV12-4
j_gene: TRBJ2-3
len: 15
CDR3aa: CASSLETPRPDTQYF
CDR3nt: TGTGCCAGCAGTTTAGAAACGCCTAGGCCAGATACGCAGTATTTT

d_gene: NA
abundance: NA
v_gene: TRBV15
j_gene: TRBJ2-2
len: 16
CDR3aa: CATSRAGGVFTGELFF
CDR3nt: TGTGCCACCAGCAGGGCCGGAGGGGTATTCACCGGGGAGCTGTTTTTT

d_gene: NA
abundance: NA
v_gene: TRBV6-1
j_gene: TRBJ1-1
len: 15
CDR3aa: CASGNGGSGSAEAFF
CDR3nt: TGTGCCAGCGGGAACGGGGGTTCCGGGTCAGCTGAAGCTTTCTTT

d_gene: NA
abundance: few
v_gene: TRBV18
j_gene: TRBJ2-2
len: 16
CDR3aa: CASSPRTGQVYGELFF
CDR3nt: TGTGCCAGCTCACCACGGACGGGGCAAGTGTACGGGGAGCTGTTTTTT

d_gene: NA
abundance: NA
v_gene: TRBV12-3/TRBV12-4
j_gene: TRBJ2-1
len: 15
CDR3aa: CASRLDRHRYNEQFF
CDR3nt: TGTGCCAGCAGACTCGACAGACACCGATACAATGAGCAGTTCTTC

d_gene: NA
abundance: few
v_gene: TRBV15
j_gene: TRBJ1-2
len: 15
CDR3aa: CATSRDKGYSYGYTF
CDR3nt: TGTGCCACCAGCAGAGATAAGGGGTACAGCTATGGCTACACCTTC

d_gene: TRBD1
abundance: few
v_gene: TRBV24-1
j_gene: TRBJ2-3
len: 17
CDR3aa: CATSDHPQGVITDTQYF
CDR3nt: TGTGCCACCAGTGACCACCCTCAGGGGGTGATCACAGATACGCAGTATTTT

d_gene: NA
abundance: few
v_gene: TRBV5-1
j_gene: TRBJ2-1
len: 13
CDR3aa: CASSLEGGAVQFF
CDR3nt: TGCGCCAGCAGCTTGGAAGGGGGGGCAGTTCAGTTCTTC

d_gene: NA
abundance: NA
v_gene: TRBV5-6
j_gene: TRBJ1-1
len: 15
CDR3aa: CASSLTGGLVTEAFF
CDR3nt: TGTGCCAGCAGCTTGACGGGGGGTCTGGTCACTGAAGCTTTCTTT

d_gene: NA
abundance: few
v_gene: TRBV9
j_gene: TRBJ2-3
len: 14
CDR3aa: CASSGNPRTDTQYF
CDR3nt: TGTGCCAGCAGCGGAAATCCACGCACAGATACGCAGTATTTT

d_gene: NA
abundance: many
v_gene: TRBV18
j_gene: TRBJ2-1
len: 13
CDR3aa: CASSPSAYNEQFF
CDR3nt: TGTGCCAGCTCACCAAGTGCTTACAATGAGCAGTTCTTC